This T cell receptor beta chain was found in a study of T cells in Graves' hyperthyroidism and ophthalmopathy. Germline V gene lookup returns CDR1 LGHDT and CDR2 YNNKEL (reference sequence). CDR3 size: 13 residues. Trimming shortened V by 0 bases and J by 9 bases, and 9 bases separated the two germline ends. Amplification of TCR beta CDR3 regions was performed using RNA transcripts as template. An initial round of RT-PCR targeting the TCR CDR3 relied on the HTBI primer set. One entry per CDR3 protein, called by TCRdb with MiXCR from the multiplex PCR reads. The sample holds over 300,000 distinct CDR3 sequences, 12% to 15% seen once.

The material sequenced was blood. This clonotype originated in a woman aged 40 to 50 with Graves' ophthalmopathy. The chain employs TRBV3-1 and TRBJ2-1; D is perhaps TRBD2 (5 bases). CDR3 region: CASSQDPLGEQFF. CDR3 DNA: TGTGCCAGCAGCCAAGATCCACTAGGTGAGCAGTTCTTC.